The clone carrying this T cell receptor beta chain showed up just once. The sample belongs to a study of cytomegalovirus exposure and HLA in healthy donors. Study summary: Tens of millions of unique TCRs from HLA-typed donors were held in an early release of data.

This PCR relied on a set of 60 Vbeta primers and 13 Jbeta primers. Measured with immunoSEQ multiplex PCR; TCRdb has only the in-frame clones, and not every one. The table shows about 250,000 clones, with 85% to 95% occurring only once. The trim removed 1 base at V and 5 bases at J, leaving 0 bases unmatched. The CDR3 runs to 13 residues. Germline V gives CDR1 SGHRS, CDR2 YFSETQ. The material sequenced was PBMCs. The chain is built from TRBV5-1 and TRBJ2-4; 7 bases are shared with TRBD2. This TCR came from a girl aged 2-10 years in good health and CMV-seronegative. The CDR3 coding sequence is TGCGCCAGCAGCTTGCGGGGGGAAAACATTCAGTACTTC. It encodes CASSLRGENIQYF.